A selection of T cell receptor beta chains follows, all from one sample in a study of identical twins. TCRdb recomputed calls from the 5' RACE reads with MiXCR, one row per CDR3 protein. Altogether a few hundred thousand distinct CDR3 sequences are present, around a tenth being singletons, with the ten largest covering 3%. These data also featured in a second study, about yellow fever vaccine responses in identical twins.

Sequenced material: PBMCs. The receptors stem from a young woman in good health. The CDR3 runs from the conserved cysteine through the conserved F or W. Each record gives: J gene, CDR3 length, V gene, CDR3 protein.

>TRBJ1-1|16|TRBV20-1
CSARGFERQAGTEAFF
>TRBJ2-1|15|TRBV5-1
CASSLDANSYNEQFF
>TRBJ2-1|13|TRBV20-1
CSARDRAGTEQFF
>TRBJ2-1|18|TRBV20-1
CSAGPSGRSPSSYNEQFF
>TRBJ2-7|16|TRBV2
CASSEVASGVSYEQYF
>TRBJ2-7|14|TRBV23-1
CASSQYGRTYEQYF
>TRBJ2-1|16|TRBV4-3
CASSQDGTGSYNEQFF
>TRBJ1-1|13|TRBV3-1
CASSQFGNTEAFF
>TRBJ2-3|14|TRBV28
CASSVPSGTDTQYF
>TRBJ2-3|15|TRBV5-1
CASSPNQYRADTQYF
>TRBJ2-3|15|TRBV19
CASSQEGVKTDTQYF
>TRBJ2-1|14|TRBV29-1
CSVGSGALYNEQFF
>TRBJ2-6|18|TRBV12-3/TRBV12-4
CASSFRGMVRSGANVLTF
>TRBJ2-5|12|TRBV5-1
CASAGGIETQYF
>TRBJ2-5|12|TRBV5-4
CASSAQAETQYF
>TRBJ2-3|15|TRBV15
CATSRPGQGLDTQYF
>TRBJ2-2|12|TRBV27
CASSELGGELFF
>TRBJ2-7|14|TRBV4-1
CASSQEIGSAEQYF
>TRBJ1-1|12|TRBV20-1
CSARVDTWEAFF
>TRBJ2-3|15|TRBV27
CASSQMGQGTDTQYF
>TRBJ2-3|15|TRBV11-2
CASSYWWGRTDTQYF
>TRBJ2-3|15|TRBV12-3/TRBV12-4
CASSLRASGSWTQYF
>TRBJ2-1|15|TRBV5-1
CASSLRLARDNEQFF
>TRBJ2-1|16|TRBV7-6
CASSRWGERPYNEQFF
>TRBJ2-7|14|TRBV20-1
CSALTSGIGYEQYF
>TRBJ2-7|11|TRBV7-9
CASTLGVEQYF
>TRBJ2-7|13|TRBV2
CASSERPTYEQYF
>TRBJ2-7|14|TRBV6-1
CASSPMGQVYEQYF
>TRBJ1-3|15|TRBV5-1
CASSLAGGDGNTIYF
>TRBJ2-7|16|TRBV4-3
CASSQDHGTSSYEQYF
>TRBJ2-1|15|TRBV4-1
CASSQKGGDYNEQFF
>TRBJ2-1|15|TRBV12-3/TRBV12-4
CASSGAGGPHNEQFF
>TRBJ1-1|11|TRBV5-1
CASRNAAEAFF
>TRBJ2-7|15|TRBV15
CATSRGAGSSYEQYF
>TRBJ2-2|14|TRBV5-1
CASSLAVNTGELFF
>TRBJ2-7|15|TRBV5-1
CASSLEGTSDYEQYF
>TRBJ2-7|15|TRBV11-2
CASNPGGPPGHEQYF
>TRBJ2-4|16|TRBV29-1
CSVSNAASLAKNIQYF
>TRBJ2-7|16|TRBV15
CATSRDPDAVSYEQYF
>TRBJ2-7|18|TRBV28
CASSLLMTSGRANNEQYF
>TRBJ1-2|16|TRBV7-8
CASSLAPLKGGYGYTF
>TRBJ2-7|14|TRBV12-3/TRBV12-4
CASSPQLSTYEQYF
>TRBJ2-2|13|TRBV5-6
CASSLYSTGELFF
>TRBJ2-7|15|TRBV7-9
CASSLGTGVAYEQYF
>TRBJ2-1|16|TRBV27
CASSSHGLVSFNEQFF
>TRBJ2-5|13|TRBV12-3/TRBV12-4
CASTKAGQETQYF
>TRBJ2-4|17|TRBV6-2/TRBV6-3
CASSILKGLAVKNIQYF
>TRBJ1-3|16|TRBV7-6
CASSISTGGSGNTIYF
>TRBJ2-1|14|TRBV6-2/TRBV6-3
CASSHRLADNEQFF
>TRBJ2-1|15|TRBV10-3
CAINQRGQLGGEQFF
>TRBJ2-7|16|TRBV10-3
CAISEAQASGWYEQYF